The rows below give T cell receptor beta chains drawn from one sample of a study of shared clonotypes between healthy human individuals. Sequencing used immunoSEQ multiplex PCR; TCRdb keeps in-frame clones, though not all of them. The sample lists some 800,000 clones; 90% to 95% were seen once. The sample comprised naive CD8+ T cells sorted from blood. These receptors were taken from a man aged 25-40 years in good health. The CDR3 runs from the conserved cysteine through the conserved F or W. Each record gives: clone size, V gene, D gene, CDR3 length, J gene, CDR3 protein, CDR3 DNA. The D gene is left open where the match is weak. Clone size, where shown, is once, few, many, or a class for clones that have expanded.

>-|TRBV7-3|TRBD2|15|TRBJ2-3
CASSLTAGEADTQYF
TGTGCCAGCAGCTTAACAGCGGGAGAGGCAGATACGCAGTATTTT
>-|TRBV5-6|-|14|TRBJ1-2
CASSLAQGDGGYTF
TGTGCCAGCAGCTTGGCCCAAGGGGATGGCGGCTACACCTTC
>-|TRBV7-9|-|16|TRBJ2-7
CASSTYTSKSPGEQYF
TGTGCCAGCAGCACCTACACTAGCAAATCCCCGGGCGAGCAGTACTTC
>-|TRBV7-8|TRBD2|17|TRBJ2-3
CASSLGGLAVGEDTQYF
TGTGCCAGCAGCTTAGGGGGACTAGCGGTGGGGGAAGATACGCAGTATTTT
>-|TRBV2|TRBD1|14|TRBJ1-2
CASRLDRGAHGYTF
TGTGCCAGCAGACTTGACAGGGGGGCCCATGGCTACACCTTC
>-|TRBV7-9|TRBD2|18|TRBJ2-7
CASSSIPGLQRGSGEQYF
TGTGCCAGCAGCTCTATCCCGGGACTACAGAGGGGCTCGGGCGAGCAGTACTTC
>-|TRBV6-5|-|14|TRBJ2-1
CASSFFGSNNEQFF
TGTGCCAGCAGTTTTTTCGGCAGTAACAATGAGCAGTTCTTC
>once|TRBV7-6|TRBD2|13|TRBJ2-1
CASSKTSGREQFF
TGTGCCAGCAGCAAGACTAGCGGGAGGGAGCAGTTCTTC
>-|TRBV7-6|TRBD2|16|TRBJ2-1
CASSLSSGSSYNEQFF
TGTGCCAGCAGCTTAAGTAGCGGGAGCTCCTACAATGAGCAGTTCTTC
>-|TRBV28|-|13|TRBJ2-4
CASSFSLLDIQYF
TGTGCCAGCAGTTTCTCCTTACTGGACATTCAGTACTTC
>-|TRBV15|-|14|TRBJ1-1
CATSRDGGGTEAFF
TGTGCCACCAGCAGAGATGGGGGGGGCACTGAAGCTTTCTTT
>-|TRBV4-1|-|13|TRBJ2-2
CASSRSYTGELFF
TGCGCCAGCAGCAGGAGTTACACCGGGGAGCTGTTTTTT
>-|TRBV5-1|TRBD1|14|TRBJ2-3
CASSPGQGADTQYF
TGCGCCAGCAGCCCGGGACAGGGGGCAGATACGCAGTATTTT
>-|TRBV6-5|-|13|TRBJ1-5
CASSSRIDQPQHF
TGTGCCAGCAGTTCGAGGATCGATCAGCCCCAGCATTTT
>-|TRBV19|-|10|TRBJ1-4
CARAGEKLFF
TGTGCCAGGGCGGGGGAAAAACTGTTTTTT
>-|TRBV7-8|-|19|TRBJ2-3
CASSSFHLGTSVNPDTQYF
TGTGCCAGCAGCTCCTTCCATCTGGGGACTTCAGTGAATCCAGATACGCAGTATTTT
>once|TRBV25-1|-|15|TRBJ2-2
CASSAWGQNTGELFF
TGTGCCAGCAGTGCGTGGGGACAAAACACCGGGGAGCTGTTTTTT
>-|TRBV28|-|17|TRBJ1-6
CASSTTGELSYNSPLHF
TGTGCCAGCAGTACTACCGGGGAGCTCTCCTATAATTCACCCCTCCACTTT
>-|TRBV5-4|-|15|TRBJ2-5
CASSPTRGEAETQYF
TGTGCCAGCAGCCCAACTAGAGGGGAGGCGGAGACCCAGTACTTC
>-|TRBV5-5|TRBD1|14|TRBJ2-2
CASREQGADGELFF
TGTGCCAGCAGGGAACAGGGGGCCGACGGGGAGCTGTTTTTT
>-|TRBV4-3|-|14|TRBJ2-7
CASSQLKGTYEQYF
TGCGCCAGCAGCCAGTTGAAGGGGACCTACGAGCAGTACTTC
>-|TRBV6-5|TRBD2|15|TRBJ2-7
CASSSGLAGYYEQYF
TGTGCCAGCAGTTCCGGACTAGCGGGGTACTACGAGCAGTACTTC
>-|TRBV5-1|TRBD2|19|TRBJ2-5
CASSFTSGRDVRRRETQYF
TGCGCCAGCAGCTTCACAAGCGGGAGGGACGTTAGAAGAAGAGAGACCCAGTACTTC
>once|TRBV27|-|14|TRBJ2-2
CASSSGIYTGELFF
TGTGCCAGCAGTTCGGGGATTTACACCGGGGAGCTGTTTTTT
>-|TRBV11-2|-|15|TRBJ2-7
CASSLEAGFSYEQYF
TGTGCCAGCAGCTTAGAGGCAGGGTTCTCCTACGAGCAGTACTTC
>-|TRBV28|-|15|TRBJ1-5
CASSAGRYSNQPQHF
TGTGCCAGCAGTGCCGGACGCTATAGCAATCAGCCCCAGCATTTT
>-|TRBV19|-|16|TRBJ2-7
CASSISAAPSSYEQYF
TGTGCCAGTAGTATCTCTGCGGCACCGAGCTCCTACGAGCAGTACTTC
>-|TRBV6-1|-|14|TRBJ1-2
CASRPISINYGYTF
TGTGCCAGCAGGCCCATATCTATTAACTATGGCTACACCTTC
>-|TRBV7-3|-|14|TRBJ1-5
CASGVPEGNQPQHF
TGTGCCAGCGGGGTCCCCGAGGGCAATCAGCCCCAGCATTTT
>-|TRBV7-9|TRBD2|15|TRBJ2-1
CASSLARTSIDEQFF
TGTGCCAGCAGCTTAGCGCGGACTAGCATCGATGAGCAGTTCTTC